This entry is about one T cell receptor beta chain. The source of the sample is a study of blood T cells in healthy people across ages. The second PCR ran roughly 7 to 11 cycles with a sample-barcoded 5' primer and J-beta primers. TCRdb analysed the 5' RACE reads with MiXCR anew, one entry per CDR3 protein. In the table there are approximately 1.5 million distinct CDR3 sequences, 30% to 35% of which are singletons. Germline V gives CDR1 DFQATT, CDR2 SNEGSKA (reference sequence). The CDR3 has 16 residues. V dropped 1 base and J dropped 0 bases, with 13 bases sitting between them. V usage is TRBV20-1 and J usage is TRBJ2-1; D possibly matches TRBD1 or TRBD2 (5 bases each). This receptor was identified in a woman under 40 in good health. Sample: blood. CDR3 sequence reads: CSARALEGSSYNEQFF. The CDR3 DNA reads as TGCAGTGCTAGAGCCCTTGAGGGGAGCTCCTACAATGAGCAGTTCTTC.